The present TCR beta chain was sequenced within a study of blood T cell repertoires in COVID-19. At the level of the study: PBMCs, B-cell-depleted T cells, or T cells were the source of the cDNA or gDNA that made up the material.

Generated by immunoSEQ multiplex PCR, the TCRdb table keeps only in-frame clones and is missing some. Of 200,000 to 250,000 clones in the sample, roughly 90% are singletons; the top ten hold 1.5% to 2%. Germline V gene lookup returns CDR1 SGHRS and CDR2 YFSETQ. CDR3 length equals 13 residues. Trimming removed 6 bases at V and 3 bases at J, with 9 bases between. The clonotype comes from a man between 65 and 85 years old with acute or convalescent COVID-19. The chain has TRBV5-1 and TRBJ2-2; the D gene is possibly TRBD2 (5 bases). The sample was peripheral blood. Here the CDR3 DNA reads TGCGCCAGCAAAATGGACTACACCGGGGAGCTGTTTTTT. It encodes CASKMDYTGELFF.